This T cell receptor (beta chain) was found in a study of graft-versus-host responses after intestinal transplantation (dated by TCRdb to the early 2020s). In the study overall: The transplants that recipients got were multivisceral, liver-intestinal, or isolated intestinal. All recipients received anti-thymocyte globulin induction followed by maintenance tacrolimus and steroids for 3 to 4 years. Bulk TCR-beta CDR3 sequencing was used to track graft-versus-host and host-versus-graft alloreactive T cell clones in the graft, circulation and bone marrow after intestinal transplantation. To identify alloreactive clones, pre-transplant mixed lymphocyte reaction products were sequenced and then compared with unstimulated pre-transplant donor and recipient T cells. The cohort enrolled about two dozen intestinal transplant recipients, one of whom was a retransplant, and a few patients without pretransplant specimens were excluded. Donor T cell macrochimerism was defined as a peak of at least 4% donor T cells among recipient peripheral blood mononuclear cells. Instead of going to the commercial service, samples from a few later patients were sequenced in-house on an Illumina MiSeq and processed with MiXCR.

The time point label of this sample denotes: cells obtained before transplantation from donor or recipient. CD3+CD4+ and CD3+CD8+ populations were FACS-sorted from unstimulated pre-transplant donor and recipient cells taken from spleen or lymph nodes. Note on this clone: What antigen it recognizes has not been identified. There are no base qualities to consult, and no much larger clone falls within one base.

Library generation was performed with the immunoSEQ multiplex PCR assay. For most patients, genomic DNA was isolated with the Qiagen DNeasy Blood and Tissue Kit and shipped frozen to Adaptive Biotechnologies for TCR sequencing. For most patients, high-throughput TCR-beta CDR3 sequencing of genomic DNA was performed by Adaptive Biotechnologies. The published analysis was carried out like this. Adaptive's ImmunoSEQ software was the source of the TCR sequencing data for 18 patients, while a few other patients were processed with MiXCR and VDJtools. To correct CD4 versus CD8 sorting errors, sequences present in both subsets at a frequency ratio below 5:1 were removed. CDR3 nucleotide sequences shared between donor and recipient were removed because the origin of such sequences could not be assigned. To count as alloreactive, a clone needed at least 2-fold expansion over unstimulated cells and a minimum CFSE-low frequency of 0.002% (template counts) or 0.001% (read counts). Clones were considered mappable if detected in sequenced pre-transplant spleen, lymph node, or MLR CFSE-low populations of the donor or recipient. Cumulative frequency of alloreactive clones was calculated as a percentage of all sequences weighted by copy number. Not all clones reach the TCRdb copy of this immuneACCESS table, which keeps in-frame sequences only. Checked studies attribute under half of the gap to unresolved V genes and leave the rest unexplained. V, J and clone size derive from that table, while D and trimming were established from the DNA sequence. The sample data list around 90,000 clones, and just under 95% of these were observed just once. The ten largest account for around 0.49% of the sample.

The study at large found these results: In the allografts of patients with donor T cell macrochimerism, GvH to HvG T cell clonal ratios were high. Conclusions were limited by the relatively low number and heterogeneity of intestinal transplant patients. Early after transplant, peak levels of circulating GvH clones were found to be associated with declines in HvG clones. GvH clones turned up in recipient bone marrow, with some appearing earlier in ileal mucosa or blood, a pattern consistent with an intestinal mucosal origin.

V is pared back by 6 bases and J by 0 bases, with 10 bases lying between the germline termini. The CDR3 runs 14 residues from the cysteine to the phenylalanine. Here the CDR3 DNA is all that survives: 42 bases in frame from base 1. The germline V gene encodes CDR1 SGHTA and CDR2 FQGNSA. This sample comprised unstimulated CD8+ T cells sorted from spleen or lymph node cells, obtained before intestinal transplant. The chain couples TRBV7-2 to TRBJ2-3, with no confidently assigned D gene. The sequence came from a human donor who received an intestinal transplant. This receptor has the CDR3 CASSLLTSTDTQYF. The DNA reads TGTGCCAGCAGTCTACTGACTAGCACAGATACGCAGTATTTT.